Shown below are 20 T cell receptor beta chains from a single sample sequenced in a study of cytomegalovirus exposure and HLA in healthy donors. TCRdb keeps only in-frame clones here, not all; method: immunoSEQ multiplex PCR. The data contain about 84,000 clones, roughly 93% of them singletons. Sequencing input: PBMCs. These receptors were taken from a man aged 30 to 45 in good health and CMV-seronegative.

V usage is TRBV7-9 and J usage is TRBJ1-5, with a possible D match to TRBD1 (5 bases). CDR3 size: 15 residues. CDR1 is SEHNR, CDR2 FQNEAQ, per germline (reference sequence). V was trimmed by 1 base and J by 3 bases, leaving 10 bases between them. CDR3 sequence (DNA): TGTGCCAGCAGCTTAGGAACAGGAGACAATCAGCCCCAGCATTTT. Its translation: CASSLGTGDNQPQHF. Full variable domain (missing parts from reference TRBV7-9 and TRBJ1-5): DTGVSQNPRHKITKRGQNVTFRCDPISEHNRLYWYRQTLGQGPEFLTYFQNEAQLEKSRLLSDRFSAERPKGSFSTLEIQRTEQGDSAMYLCASSLGTGDNQPQHFGDGTRLSIL.

The chain joins TRBV5-5 to TRBJ2-5; TRBD1 matches 7 bases. CDR3 size: 14 residues. The germline CDR1 and CDR2 sequences are SGHKS and YYEKEE (reference sequence). The V and J ends lost 4 bases and 2 bases, in that order; junction bases with no gene match: 5. The CDR3 nucleotides read TGTGCCAGCAGCGTGACAGGGCCGCAAGAGACCCAGTACTTC. The encoded protein is CASSVTGPQETQYF.

The V and J genes are TRBV19 and TRBJ2-7; 10 nucleotides match TRBD1. This CDR3 has 14 amino acids. CDR1 and CDR2 (germline): LNHDA, SQIVND (reference sequence). The ends lost 10 bases at V and 5 bases at J; junction bases unmatched: 11. CDR3 DNA: TGTGCCACCAACCAGGGGACAGGGGAGGACGAGCAGTACTTC. Translation gives CATNQGTGEDEQYF.

V gene TRBV25-1 combines with J gene TRBJ1-4; D is perhaps TRBD1 (6 bases). Trimming removed 4 bases from V and 8 bases from J, with 11 bases in between. In germline, CDR1 is MGHDK, CDR2 SYGVNS. The CDR3 length is 13 residues. The CDR3 nucleotides are TGTGCCAGCAGTGGGGACACCGAAGAAAAACTGTTTTTT. It specifies CASSGDTEEKLFF.

This sequence joins TRBV5-4 and TRBJ1-2, with 10 bases aligning to TRBD1. V dropped 2 bases and J dropped 4; count of bases not matched to a gene: 5. This CDR3 comprises 15 residues. Germline V gene lookup returns CDR1 SGHNT and CDR2 YYREEE (reference sequence). The CDR3 region has the DNA TGTGCCAGCAGCTTACGGGACAGGGGTTTCTATGGCTACACCTTC. Its translation is CASSLRDRGFYGYTF.

The CDR3 DNA is TGTGCCAGCAGCTTATGGACCGGGGATCCCTACAATGAGCAGTTCTTC. It translates to CASSLWTGDPYNEQFF. The gene calls are TRBV11-2 and TRBJ2-1, with D perhaps matching TRBD2 (5 bases). V lost 2 bases and J 2 bases, leaving 13 bases between the germline ends. This CDR3 region has 16 residues. Germline assignment: CDR1 SGHAT and CDR2 FQNNGV. Full variable domain (remainder filled in from reference TRBV11-2 and TRBJ2-1): EAGVAQSPRYKIIEKRQSVAFWCNPISGHATLYWYQQILGQGPKLLIQFQNNGVVDDSQLPKDRFSAERLKGVDSTLKIQPAKLEDSAVYLCASSLWTGDPYNEQFFGPGTRLTVL.

The chain combines TRBV28 with TRBJ2-1; perhaps TRBD1 as D (5 bases). The ends were cut back, 4 bases at V and 5 bases at J, with 15 bases in the middle. CDR3 length: 15 amino acids. The germline V gene encodes CDR1 MDHEN and CDR2 SYDVKM. The CDR3 DNA reads as TGTGCCAGCAGTTCCCATGGGGCCAGAAACAATGAGCAGTTCTTC. It specifies CASSSHGARNNEQFF.

The chain joins TRBV18 to TRBJ2-7, with 11 nucleotides matching TRBD2. CDR3 length: 15 amino acids. V gave up 5 bases and J gave up 2 bases; unmatched junction bases: 5. Germline V gives CDR1 KGHSH, CDR2 LQKENI. Here the CDR3 reads CASSSGLADTYEQYF. The CDR3 DNA reads TGTGCCAGCTCATCGGGACTAGCGGATACCTACGAGCAGTACTTC.

This clone was detected once. The rearrangement links TRBV7-8 to TRBJ1-2, with 7 bases lining up with TRBD1. The CDR3 runs 14 residues. V was pared by 1 base and J by 5 bases, with 4 bases of the junction left unmatched. Germline values: CDR1 SGHVS, CDR2 FQNEAQ. The CDR3 loop reads CASSLEGAVYGYTF. The CDR3 nucleotides are TGTGCCAGCAGCTTAGAGGGGGCGGTTTATGGCTACACCTTC.

This clone has just one count. The genes are TRBV16 and TRBJ1-2; TRBD1 agrees at 9 bases. The CDR3 has 16 amino acids. CDR1 and CDR2 from the germline V gene are KGHSY and FQNENV. V dropped 0 bases and J dropped 8; count of bases not matched to a gene: 10. In DNA, the CDR3 is TGTGCCAGCAGCCAATCGGTGGGACAGGGCTCAGGAGGCTACACCTTC. Translation: CASSQSVGQGSGGYTF.

This clone turned up a few times. The genes are TRBV10-3 and TRBJ2-7, with D unclear. Trimming took 8 bases from V and 3 from J, leaving 14 bases between them. Per germline, CDR1 ENHRY and CDR2 SYGVKD. The CDR3 is 13 residues long. The DNA for the CDR3 is TGTGCCATCGGGCCTATGGGCCTCTACGAGCAGTACTTC. This gives the protein CAIGPMGLYEQYF.

The rearrangement joins TRBV6-5 to TRBJ2-4; the match to TRBD1 covers 7 bases. Germline CDR1 is MNHEY and CDR2 is SVGAGI. V lost 6 bases and J lost 2; bases outside the gene matches: 7. The CDR3 length is 15 residues. This CDR3 reads CASRLLTGPKNIQYF. Written as DNA, the CDR3 is TGTGCCAGCAGGCTACTGACAGGGCCCAAAAACATTCAGTACTTC.

The chain combines TRBV18 with TRBJ2-7; 7 nucleotides match TRBD1. Germline-derived CDR1 and CDR2 are KGHSH and LQKENI. This CDR3 is built from 14 residues. V shed 2 bases and J 5 bases; nucleotides not matched to a gene: 6. Written as DNA, the CDR3 is TGTGCCAGCTCACCAATAGGACAGGTAAACGAGCAGTACTTC. It codes for CASSPIGQVNEQYF.

This sequence joins TRBV7-9 and TRBJ1-5; D is possibly TRBD1 (6 bases). With 5 bases removed from V and 3 bases from J, the gap between germline ends came to 14 bases. The CDR3 runs to 15 residues. From germline, CDR1 is SEHNR and CDR2 FQNEAQ (reference sequence). CDR3 sequence: CASSQGGGLNQPQHF. DNA for the CDR3: TGTGCCAGCAGCCAAGGGGGGGGGCTCAATCAGCCCCAGCATTTT.

The V gene is TRBV28, the J gene TRBJ1-1, with D maybe TRBD1 (5 bases). The V end lost 2 bases, the J end lost 4 bases, and 5 bases lay between the germline ends. The CDR3 runs to 12 residues. The germline V gene has CDR1 MDHEN and CDR2 SYDVKM. CDR3 in amino acids: CASSLRGTEAFF. The CDR3 DNA follows: TGTGCCAGCAGTTTAAGGGGCACTGAAGCTTTCTTT.

The V call is TRBV15, the J call TRBJ1-4; D gene uncertain. Germline CDR1 reads LNHNV; CDR2 reads YYDKDF (reference sequence). V was cut by 0 bases and J by 7 bases, with 6 bases left in between. This CDR3 is built from 13 residues. CDR3 coding DNA: TGTGCCACCAGCAGAGATCTCCCTGAAAAACTGTTTTTT. Residues: CATSRDLPEKLFF.

The genes are TRBV18 and TRBJ2-1; 10 positions match TRBD1. The germline V gene has CDR1 KGHSH and CDR2 LQKENI. J was trimmed by 9 bases and V by 6 bases; bases with no gene match: 5. The CDR3 covers 13 residues. The CDR3 reads CASSRDRGSEQFF. CDR3 sequence (DNA): TGTGCCAGCTCTCGGGACAGGGGAAGTGAGCAGTTCTTC.

A remark on this clone: At one end, the junction sequence differs from germline, possibly due to a read error. The CDR3 DNA follows: TGTGCCAGCAGCGGTAGGTCTTGGGCCTTC. Amino acids: CASSGRSWAF. The chain carries TRBV9 and TRBJ2-4; D ambiguous. The CDR3 length is 10 residues. Looked up from germline, CDR1 is SGDLS and CDR2 is YYNGEE.

The CDR3 DNA reads as TGTGCCAGCAGCTCGGACAGGGGTCAGCCCCAGCATTTT. This sequence encodes CASSSDRGQPQHF. V and J are TRBV5-4 and TRBJ1-5; 9 nucleotides agree with TRBD1. The junction had 1 base not matched to a gene; V was cut back by 3 bases and J by 6 bases. Germline V lookup: CDR1 SGHNT, CDR2 YYREEE (reference sequence). This CDR3 region has 13 residues.

The chain recombines TRBV28 with TRBJ2-3; 7 bases line up with TRBD2. The junction had 12 bases not matched to a gene; V was cut back by 5 bases and J by 7 bases. Germline values: CDR1 MDHEN, CDR2 SYDVKM. The CDR3 is made up of 15 amino acids. In nucleotides, the CDR3 is TGTGCCAGCAGTGGTGGCGGGAGCAGGTCTAATACGCAGTATTTT. Its protein product is CASSGGGSRSNTQYF.